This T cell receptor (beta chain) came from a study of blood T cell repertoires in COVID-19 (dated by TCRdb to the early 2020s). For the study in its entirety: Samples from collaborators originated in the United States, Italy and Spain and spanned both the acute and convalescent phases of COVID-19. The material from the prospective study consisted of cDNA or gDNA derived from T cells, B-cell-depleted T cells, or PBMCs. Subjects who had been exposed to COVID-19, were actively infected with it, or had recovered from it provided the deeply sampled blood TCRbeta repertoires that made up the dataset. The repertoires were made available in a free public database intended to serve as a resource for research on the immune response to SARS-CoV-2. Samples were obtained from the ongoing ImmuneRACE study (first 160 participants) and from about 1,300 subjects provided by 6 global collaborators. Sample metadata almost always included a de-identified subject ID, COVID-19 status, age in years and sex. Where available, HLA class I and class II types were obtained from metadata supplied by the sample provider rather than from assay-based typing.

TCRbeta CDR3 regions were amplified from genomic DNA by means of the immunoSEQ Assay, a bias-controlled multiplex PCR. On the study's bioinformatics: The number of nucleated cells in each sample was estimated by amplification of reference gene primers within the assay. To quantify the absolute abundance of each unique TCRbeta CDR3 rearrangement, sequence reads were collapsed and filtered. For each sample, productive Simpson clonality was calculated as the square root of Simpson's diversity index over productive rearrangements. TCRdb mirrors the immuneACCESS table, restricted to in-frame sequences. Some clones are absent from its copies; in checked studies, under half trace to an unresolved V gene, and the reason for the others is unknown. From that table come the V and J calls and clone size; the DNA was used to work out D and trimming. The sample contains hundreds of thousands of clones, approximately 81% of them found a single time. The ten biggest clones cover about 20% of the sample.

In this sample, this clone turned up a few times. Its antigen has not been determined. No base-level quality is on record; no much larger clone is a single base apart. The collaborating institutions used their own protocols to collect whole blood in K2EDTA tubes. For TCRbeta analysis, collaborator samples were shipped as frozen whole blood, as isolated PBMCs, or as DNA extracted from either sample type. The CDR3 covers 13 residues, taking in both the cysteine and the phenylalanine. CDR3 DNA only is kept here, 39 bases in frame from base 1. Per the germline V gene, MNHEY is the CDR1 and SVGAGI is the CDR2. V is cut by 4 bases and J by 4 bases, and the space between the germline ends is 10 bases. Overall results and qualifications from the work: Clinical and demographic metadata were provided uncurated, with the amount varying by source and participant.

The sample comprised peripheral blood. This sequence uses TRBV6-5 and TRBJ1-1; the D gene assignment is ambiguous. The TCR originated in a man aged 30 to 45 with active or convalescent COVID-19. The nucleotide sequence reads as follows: TGTGCCAGCAGTTTTCAGGATCTCACTGAAGCTTTCTTT. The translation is CASSFQDLTEAFF.